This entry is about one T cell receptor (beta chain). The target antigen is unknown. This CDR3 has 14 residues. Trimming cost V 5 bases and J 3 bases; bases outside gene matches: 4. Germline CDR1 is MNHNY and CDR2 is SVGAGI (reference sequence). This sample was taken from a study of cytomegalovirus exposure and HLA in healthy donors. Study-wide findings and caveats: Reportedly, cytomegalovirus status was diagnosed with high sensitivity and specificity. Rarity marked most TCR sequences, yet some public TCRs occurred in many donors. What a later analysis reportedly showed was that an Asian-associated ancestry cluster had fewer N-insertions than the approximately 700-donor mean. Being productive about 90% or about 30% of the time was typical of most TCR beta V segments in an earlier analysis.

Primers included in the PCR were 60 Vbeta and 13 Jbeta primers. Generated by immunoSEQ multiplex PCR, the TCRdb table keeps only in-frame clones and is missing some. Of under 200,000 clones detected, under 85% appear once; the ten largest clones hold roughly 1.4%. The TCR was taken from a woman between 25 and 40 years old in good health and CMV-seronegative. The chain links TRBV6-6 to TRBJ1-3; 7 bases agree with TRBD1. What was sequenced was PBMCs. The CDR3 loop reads CASSETGLGNTIYF. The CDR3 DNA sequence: TGTGCCAGCAGTGAGACAGGGCTTGGAAACACCATATATTTT.